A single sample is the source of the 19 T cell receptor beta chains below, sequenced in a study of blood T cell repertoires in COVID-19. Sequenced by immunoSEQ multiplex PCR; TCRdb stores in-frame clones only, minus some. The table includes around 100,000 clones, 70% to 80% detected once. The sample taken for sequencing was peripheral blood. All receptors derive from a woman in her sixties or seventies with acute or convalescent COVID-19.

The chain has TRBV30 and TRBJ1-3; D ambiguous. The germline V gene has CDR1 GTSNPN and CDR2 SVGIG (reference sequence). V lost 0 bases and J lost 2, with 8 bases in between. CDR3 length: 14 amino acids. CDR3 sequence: CAWSVLETGNTIYF. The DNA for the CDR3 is TGTGCCTGGAGTGTTTTAGAGACTGGAAACACCATATATTTT.

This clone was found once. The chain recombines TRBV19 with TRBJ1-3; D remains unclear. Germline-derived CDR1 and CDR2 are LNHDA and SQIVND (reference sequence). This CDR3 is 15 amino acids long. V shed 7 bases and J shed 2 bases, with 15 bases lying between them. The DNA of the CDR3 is TGTGCCAGTATAAGAACGGGTAGCACTGGAAACACCATATATTTT. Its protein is CASIRTGSTGNTIYF.

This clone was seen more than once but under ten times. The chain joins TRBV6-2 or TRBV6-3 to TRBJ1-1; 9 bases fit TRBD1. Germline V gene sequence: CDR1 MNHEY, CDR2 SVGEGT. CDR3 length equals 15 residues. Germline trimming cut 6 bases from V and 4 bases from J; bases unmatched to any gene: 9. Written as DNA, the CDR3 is TGTGCCAGCAGCAACCGGGACAGGGCCTTCACTGAAGCTTTCTTT. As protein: CASSNRDRAFTEAFF.

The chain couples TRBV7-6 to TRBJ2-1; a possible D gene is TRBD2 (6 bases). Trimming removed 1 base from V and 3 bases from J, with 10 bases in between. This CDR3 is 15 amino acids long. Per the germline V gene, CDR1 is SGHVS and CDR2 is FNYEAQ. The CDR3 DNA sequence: TGTGCCAGCAGCTTAGGTAGCGGCGACTACAATGAGCAGTTCTTC. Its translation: CASSLGSGDYNEQFF.

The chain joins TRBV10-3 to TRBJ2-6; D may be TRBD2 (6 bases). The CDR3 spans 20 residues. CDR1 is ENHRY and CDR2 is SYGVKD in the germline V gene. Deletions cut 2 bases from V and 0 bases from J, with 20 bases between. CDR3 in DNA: TGTGCCATCAGTGAGGGGAGGTCGGGCAGTTTAAGCTCTGGGGCCAACGTCCTGACTTTC. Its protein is CAISEGRSGSLSSGANVLTF.

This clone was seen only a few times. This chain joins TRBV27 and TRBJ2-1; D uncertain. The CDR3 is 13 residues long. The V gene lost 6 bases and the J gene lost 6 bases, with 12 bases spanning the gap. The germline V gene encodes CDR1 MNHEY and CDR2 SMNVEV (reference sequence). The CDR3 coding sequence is TGTGCCAGCAGCTCCCCCCCCCGCAATGAGCAGTTCTTC. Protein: CASSSPPRNEQFF.

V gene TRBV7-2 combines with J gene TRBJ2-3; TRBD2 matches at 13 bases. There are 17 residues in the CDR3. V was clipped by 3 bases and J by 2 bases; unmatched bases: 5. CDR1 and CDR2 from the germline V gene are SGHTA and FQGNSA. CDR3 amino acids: CASSLTSGGTYTDTQYF. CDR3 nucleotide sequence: TGTGCCAGCAGCTTGACTAGCGGGGGGACCTACACAGATACGCAGTATTTT.

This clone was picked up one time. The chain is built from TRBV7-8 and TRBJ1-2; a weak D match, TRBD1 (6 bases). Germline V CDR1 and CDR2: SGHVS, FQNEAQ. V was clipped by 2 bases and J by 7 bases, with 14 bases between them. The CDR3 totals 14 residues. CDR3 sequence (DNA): TGTGCCAGCAGCTTAATAGGGGGATCTGTTGGCTACACCTTC. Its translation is CASSLIGGSVGYTF.

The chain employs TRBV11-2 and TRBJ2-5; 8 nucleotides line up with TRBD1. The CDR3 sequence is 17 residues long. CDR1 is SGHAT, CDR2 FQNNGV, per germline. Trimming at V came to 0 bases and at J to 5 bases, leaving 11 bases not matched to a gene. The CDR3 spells CASSLDADRAAWETQYF. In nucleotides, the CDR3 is TGTGCCAGCAGCTTAGATGCGGACAGGGCCGCTTGGGAGACCCAGTACTTC.

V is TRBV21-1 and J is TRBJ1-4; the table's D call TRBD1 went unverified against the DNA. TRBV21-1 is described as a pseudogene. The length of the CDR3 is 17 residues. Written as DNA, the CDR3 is TGTGCCAGCAGCAAAGCCCCCCCCAGGGGTGGGCATGAAAAACTGTTTTTT. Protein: CASSKAPPRGGHEKLFF.

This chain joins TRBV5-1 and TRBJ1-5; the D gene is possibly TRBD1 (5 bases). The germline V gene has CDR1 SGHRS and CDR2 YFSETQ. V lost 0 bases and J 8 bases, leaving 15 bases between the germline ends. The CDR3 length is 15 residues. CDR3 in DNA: TGCGCCAGCAGCTTGGCAGGGAGGGGCGCGGAGCCCCAGCATTTT. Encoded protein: CASSLAGRGAEPQHF.

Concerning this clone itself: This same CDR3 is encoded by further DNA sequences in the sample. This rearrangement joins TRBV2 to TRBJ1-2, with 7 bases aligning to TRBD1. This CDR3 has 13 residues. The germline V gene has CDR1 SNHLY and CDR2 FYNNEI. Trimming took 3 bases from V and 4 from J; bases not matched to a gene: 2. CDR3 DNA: TGTGCCAGCAGTGAGGGACAGAGCTATGGCTACACCTTC. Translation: CASSEGQSYGYTF.

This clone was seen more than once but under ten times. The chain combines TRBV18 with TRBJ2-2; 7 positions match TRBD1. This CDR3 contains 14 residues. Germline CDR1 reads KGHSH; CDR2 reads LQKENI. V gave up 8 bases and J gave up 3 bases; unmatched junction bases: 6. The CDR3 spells CASRGQWDTGELFF. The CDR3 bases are TGTGCCAGCCGGGGACAGTGGGACACCGGGGAGCTGTTTTTT.

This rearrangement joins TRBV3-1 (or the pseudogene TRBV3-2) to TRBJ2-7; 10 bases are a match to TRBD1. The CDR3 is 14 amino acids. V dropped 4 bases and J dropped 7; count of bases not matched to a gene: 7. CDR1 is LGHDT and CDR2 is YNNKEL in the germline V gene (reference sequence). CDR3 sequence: CASSPGTGAREQYF. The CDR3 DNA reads TGTGCCAGCAGCCCTGGGACAGGGGCCCGAGAGCAGTACTTC.

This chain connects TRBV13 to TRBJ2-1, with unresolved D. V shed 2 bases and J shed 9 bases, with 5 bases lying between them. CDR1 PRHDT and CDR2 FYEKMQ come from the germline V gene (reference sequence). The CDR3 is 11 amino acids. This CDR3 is CASSLWSEQFF. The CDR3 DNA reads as TGTGCCAGCAGCTTATGGAGTGAGCAGTTCTTC.

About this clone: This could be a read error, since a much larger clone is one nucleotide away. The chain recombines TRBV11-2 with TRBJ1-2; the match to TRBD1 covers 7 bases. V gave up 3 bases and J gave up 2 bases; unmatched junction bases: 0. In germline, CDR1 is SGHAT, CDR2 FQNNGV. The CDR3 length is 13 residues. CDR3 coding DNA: TGTGCCAGCAGCTTGGGACAGAACTATGGCTACACCTTC. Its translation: CASSLGQNYGYTF. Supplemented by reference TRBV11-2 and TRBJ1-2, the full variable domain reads EAGVAQSPRYKIIEKRQSVAFWCNPISGHATLYWYQQILGQGPKLLIQFQNNGVVDDSQLPKDRFSAERLKGVDSTLKIQPAKLEDSAVYLCASSLGQNYGYTFGSGTRLTVV.

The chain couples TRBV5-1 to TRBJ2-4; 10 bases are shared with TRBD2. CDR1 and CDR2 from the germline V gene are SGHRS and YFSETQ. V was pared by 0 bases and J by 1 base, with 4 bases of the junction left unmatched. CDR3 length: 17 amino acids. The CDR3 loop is CASSLVLAGEAKNIQYF. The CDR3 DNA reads TGCGCCAGCAGCTTGGTTCTAGCGGGGGAGGCCAAAAACATTCAGTACTTC.

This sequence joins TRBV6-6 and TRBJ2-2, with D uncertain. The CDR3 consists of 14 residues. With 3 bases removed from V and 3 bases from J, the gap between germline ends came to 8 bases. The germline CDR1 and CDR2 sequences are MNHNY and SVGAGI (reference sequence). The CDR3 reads CASSYTQDTGELFF. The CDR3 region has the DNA TGTGCCAGCAGTTATACTCAAGACACCGGGGAGCTGTTTTTT.

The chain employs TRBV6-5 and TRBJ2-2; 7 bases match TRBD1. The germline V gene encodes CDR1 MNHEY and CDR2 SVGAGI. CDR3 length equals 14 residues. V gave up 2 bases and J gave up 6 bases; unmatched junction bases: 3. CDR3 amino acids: CASSYDRVSGELFF. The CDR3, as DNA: TGTGCCAGCAGTTACGACAGGGTTTCCGGGGAGCTGTTTTTT.